The 28 T cell receptor beta chains below come from one sample, sequenced in a study of Graves' ophthalmopathy and Graves' hyperthyroidism. CDR3 regions of TCR beta were amplified from RNA transcripts. The library came from an HTBI-primed first-round RT-PCR and a second-round multiplex PCR. A single record per CDR3 protein comes from TCRdb applying MiXCR to the multiplex PCR reads. The profile shows 300,000 to 400,000 distinct CDR3 sequences, approximately 18% of them singletons. Sequenced sample: peripheral blood. The receptor set was obtained from an adult woman with stable Graves' hyperthyroidism.

The chain employs TRBV18 and TRBJ2-6; D possibly corresponds to TRBD2 (6 bases). V was trimmed by 2 bases and J by 0 bases, leaving 14 bases between them. Looked up from germline, CDR1 is KGHSH and CDR2 is LQKENI. The CDR3 loop spans 18 amino acids. The CDR3 loop is CASSPMTGATSGANVLTF. DNA of the CDR3: TGTGCCAGCTCACCAATGACGGGAGCCACCTCTGGGGCCAACGTCCTGACTTTC.

The V and J genes are TRBV4-1 and TRBJ2-5, with 14 bases matching TRBD2. This CDR3 has 19 amino acids. Unmatched junction bases numbered 10, after V lost 0 bases and J lost 4 bases. The germline gives CDR1 MGHRA, CDR2 YSYEKL. The CDR3 loop reads CASSQDLPTGTSGRETQYF. DNA of the CDR3: TGCGCCAGCAGCCAAGACCTTCCAACCGGGACTAGCGGGAGAGAGACCCAGTACTTC.

This clonotype was detected ten times or more. The chain has TRBV14 and TRBJ1-2, with 8 bases that match TRBD1. Germline-derived CDR1 and CDR2 are SGHDN and FVKESK. The CDR3 length is 15 residues. V shed 4 bases, J shed 1 base, and the junction held 5 bases outside the gene matches. The CDR3 coding sequence is TGTGCCAGCAGCCCTGGACAGGGCCTTAACTATGGCTACACCTTC. Translating gives CASSPGQGLNYGYTF.

J is TRBJ2-2 and V is TRBV4-1; unclear D gene. Germline V gene sequence: CDR1 MGHRA, CDR2 YSYEKL. The V end was cut by 4 bases, the J end by 4 bases, with 10 bases between. The CDR3 totals 14 residues. The CDR3 nucleotides are TGCGCCAGCAGCCCCGGCTGGGGCACCGGGGAGCTGTTTTTT. As protein: CASSPGWGTGELFF.

The table lists this clonotype with many counts. The chain combines TRBV6-6 with TRBJ1-1; D might be TRBD1 (6 bases). The CDR3 extends over 17 amino acids. V was trimmed by 7 bases and J by 5 bases, leaving 26 bases between them. The germline V gene has CDR1 MNHNY and CDR2 SVGAGI (reference sequence). The CDR3 region is CASTPSGGGAWGTEAFF. The CDR3 region has the DNA TGTGCCAGCACCCCCTCCGGAGGGGGGGCGTGGGGTACTGAAGCTTTCTTT.

Turning to this clonotype: Just one base apart from a much larger clone, this may be a read error. Lacking the conserved final phenylalanine or tryptophan, this CDR3 likely reflects a read error. This sequence joins TRBV29-1 and TRBJ2-7, with 8 nucleotides matching TRBD1. J lost 5 bases, V lost 6 bases, and 12 bases had no gene match. The CDR3 covers 14 residues. Germline loops: CDR1 SQVTM, CDR2 ANQGSEA. Here the CDR3 reads CSVARTGTPNEQYY. The CDR3 DNA sequence: TGCAGCGTCGCTAGGACAGGGACCCCTAACGAGCAGTACTAC.

This clonotype was seen at least ten times. The chain carries TRBV12-3 or TRBV12-4 and TRBJ1-5; D uncertain. The CDR3 totals 14 residues. V lost 1 base and J 3 bases, leaving 7 bases between the germline ends. The CDR3 spells CASSLVDPNQPQHF. The CDR3 region has the DNA TGTGCCAGCAGTTTAGTTGACCCCAATCAGCCCCAGCATTTT.

In its sample, this clonotype was seen many times. The V gene is TRBV19, the J gene TRBJ1-5; no reliable D call. The CDR3 has 15 residues. V dropped 7 bases and J dropped 5 bases, with 18 bases sitting between them. Germline lookup yields CDR1 LNHDA and CDR2 SQIVND (reference sequence). As DNA, the CDR3 is TGTGCCAGTAAAACTATGGGCCCGAGCGATCAGCCCCAGCATTTT. As protein: CASKTMGPSDQPQHF.

This clonotype is a singleton in its sample. The chain recombines TRBV20-1 with TRBJ2-7; 7 bases are shared with TRBD1. Germline V gives CDR1 DFQATT, CDR2 SNEGSKA (reference sequence). V trimming: 5 bases; J trimming: 4 bases; junction bases outside the gene matches: 11. The CDR3 has 14 residues. CDR3 in DNA: TGCAGTGCTGTACCCCGGGACAGTCTGTACGAGCAGTACTTC. Its protein is CSAVPRDSLYEQYF.

In regard to this clonotype: The conserved phenylalanine or tryptophan is not found at the CDR3 terminus, so this likely reflects a read error. This chain connects TRBV10-3 to TRBJ1-1; TRBD1 is a possible D gene (6 bases). CDR1 and CDR2 (germline): ENHRY, SYGVKD. V shed 11 bases and J shed 3 bases, with 22 bases lying between them. The CDR3 contains 15 residues. The CDR3 coding sequence is TGTGCCTCGACACCCAGGGGCAGGGAGGACACTGAAGCTTTCGTT. Translated: CASTPRGREDTEAFV.

The sample holds a few counts of this clonotype. The chain recombines TRBV18 with TRBJ2-2; a weak D match, TRBD1 (6 bases). V lost 6 bases and J 1 base, leaving 12 bases between the germline ends. The CDR3 loop spans 15 amino acids. Looked up from germline, CDR1 is KGHSH and CDR2 is LQKENI. In DNA, the CDR3 is TGTGCCAGCTCGCGCACAGGGTTGAACACCGGGGAGCTGTTTTTT. It encodes CASSRTGLNTGELFF.

This clonotype was picked up many times. The rearrangement joins TRBV4-1 to TRBJ1-2; weak D call: TRBD1 (5 bases). Germline CDR1 and CDR2: MGHRA and YSYEKL. The ends were cut back, 4 bases at V and 4 bases at J, with 19 bases in the middle. The CDR3 spans 16 residues. In nucleotides, the CDR3 is TGCGCCAGCAGCCTCACACCGCTAGACAGAACCTATGGCTACACCTTC. Translated: CASSLTPLDRTYGYTF.

The V call is TRBV7-9, the J call TRBJ2-7; D is perhaps TRBD2 (5 bases). The germline V gene encodes CDR1 SEHNR and CDR2 FQNEAQ (reference sequence). V was clipped by 7 bases and J by 0 bases, with 10 bases between them. The CDR3 is 13 amino acids. The chain's CDR3 is CASIPGYSYEQYF. The DNA of the CDR3 is TGTGCCAGCATCCCGGGATACTCCTACGAGCAGTACTTC.

There are many counts of this clonotype. The genes are TRBV12-3 or TRBV12-4 and TRBJ2-2; D gene uncertain. Trimming took 2 bases from V and 0 from J, leaving 4 bases between them. This CDR3 region has 14 residues. This CDR3 reads CASSLRTNTGELFF. Here the CDR3 DNA reads TGTGCCAGCAGTTTACGGACGAACACCGGGGAGCTGTTTTTT.

At least ten counts were recorded for this clonotype. V is TRBV12-3 or TRBV12-4 and J is TRBJ2-2; D is ambiguous. There are 16 residues in the CDR3. V lost 3 bases, J lost 1 base, and 12 bases lay in between. As DNA, the CDR3 is TGTGCCAGCAGTTTCGGTGAACGGAGGAACACCGGGGAGCTGTTTTTT. It translates to CASSFGERRNTGELFF.

The table lists this clonotype with many counts. This rearrangement joins TRBV10-3 to TRBJ1-1, with a possible D match to TRBD1 (6 bases). The CDR3 covers 13 residues. The germline V gene has CDR1 ENHRY and CDR2 SYGVKD. The ends were cut back, 8 bases at V and 4 bases at J, with 14 bases in the middle. The CDR3 loop reads CAIGAGGATEAFF. CDR3 DNA: TGTGCCATCGGAGCCGGGGGGGCCACTGAAGCTTTCTTT.

In this sample, this clonotype turned up a few times. The CDR3 DNA follows: TGCGCCAGCAGCTTGGCTACAGGGTTCGGGGCCGTTATCATGAACACTGAAGCTTTCTTT. Its translation: CASSLATGFGAVIMNTEAFF. The V and J genes are TRBV5-1 and TRBJ1-1; possible D gene TRBD1, 6 bases. Germline loops: CDR1 SGHRS, CDR2 YFSETQ. V was pared by 0 bases and J by 0 bases, with 24 bases between. This CDR3 spans 20 amino acids.

This clonotype was seen repeatedly, ten times or more. This chain connects TRBV12-3 or TRBV12-4 to TRBJ1-5, with 7 bases matching TRBD1. Unmatched junction bases numbered 3, after V lost 3 bases and J lost 4 bases. This CDR3 region has 14 residues. In nucleotides, the CDR3 is TGTGCCAGCAGTTTCGGGACAGCGAATCAGCCCCAGCATTTT. Residues: CASSFGTANQPQHF.

This clonotype was recorded at least ten times. This chain's CDR3 is CASSSQDGYEQYF. The CDR3, as DNA: TGTGCCAGCAGCTCCCAGGACGGCTACGAGCAGTACTTC. The V and J genes are TRBV7-2 and TRBJ2-7, with D hard to call. The germline CDR1 and CDR2 sequences are SGHTA and FQGNSA. V lost 4 bases and J 3 bases, leaving 10 bases between the germline ends. The CDR3 totals 13 residues.

Concerning this clonotype: This could be a read error, since a much larger clone is one nucleotide away. The chain uses TRBV20-1 and TRBJ1-1; perhaps TRBD1 as D (5 bases). CDR3 length: 13 residues. Trimming shortened V by 4 bases and J by 0 bases, and 9 bases separated the two germline ends. Germline CDR1 is DFQATT and CDR2 is SNEGSKA (reference sequence). CDR3 in DNA: TGCAGTGCTACCATGGGACTGAACACTGAAGCTTTCTTT. It yields the protein CSATMGLNTEAFF.

This clonotype came up many times. CDR3 nucleotide sequence: TGTGCCAGCGTAGCGGGAGACGACACCGGGGAGCTGTTTTTT. The encoded protein is CASVAGDDTGELFF. The chain joins TRBV28 to TRBJ2-2, with 9 bases aligning to TRBD2. CDR1 is MDHEN, CDR2 SYDVKM, per germline. Trimming at V came to 8 bases and at J to 3 bases, leaving 4 bases not matched to a gene. This CDR3 contains 14 residues.

Comment on this clonotype: A read error may be the cause here, since a much bigger clone is one base away. The chain links TRBV18 to TRBJ1-6, with D unresolved. Trimming left V 3 bases short and J 17 bases short, with 17 bases between. This CDR3 is built from 13 residues. The germline V gene encodes CDR1 KGHSH and CDR2 LQKENI. The CDR3 loop is CASSPSPDGHIHF. CDR3 DNA: TGTGCCAGCTCACCCTCTCCGGACGGTCATATCCACTTT.

V gene TRBV6-1 combines with J gene TRBJ1-1; D possibly corresponds to TRBD1 (5 bases). CDR1 MNHNS and CDR2 SASEGT come from the germline V gene. The CDR3 sequence is 14 residues long. V lost 5 bases and J lost 3, with 13 bases in between. The CDR3, as DNA: TGTGCCAGCAGTCGGTTGGGGCTATACACTGAAGCTTTCTTT. This codes for CASSRLGLYTEAFF.

This clonotype was seen many times. The chain couples TRBV6-5 to TRBJ1-2, with 8 bases that match TRBD1. This CDR3 has 13 amino acids. Germline assignment: CDR1 MNHEY and CDR2 SVGAGI. Germline trimming cut 6 bases from V and 3 bases from J; bases unmatched to any gene: 3. In nucleotides, the CDR3 is TGTGCCAGCAGGCAGGACAGGGACTATGGCTACACCTTC. This encodes CASRQDRDYGYTF.

The sample holds many counts of this clonotype. The gene calls are TRBV2 and TRBJ2-7, with no clear D. Germline assignment: CDR1 SNHLY and CDR2 FYNNEI. The V gene lost 7 bases and the J gene lost 3 bases, with 19 bases spanning the gap. This CDR3 comprises 15 residues. The CDR3 loop reads CASIKREGSNYEQYF. CDR3 nucleotide sequence: TGTGCCAGCATCAAAAGGGAAGGGTCGAACTACGAGCAGTACTTC.

This clonotype was seen many times. The rearrangement links TRBV12-3 or TRBV12-4 to TRBJ2-5, with a possible D match to TRBD1 (7 bases). The CDR3 is 13 residues long. The ends were cut back, 6 bases at V and 4 bases at J, with 12 bases in the middle. The CDR3, as DNA: TGTGCCAGCAGCCGCCAGGGGGGAGAGACCCAGTACTTC. Protein sequence: CASSRQGGETQYF.

The CDR3 loop reads CASSLNPGYDYTF. The CDR3 DNA sequence: TGTGCCAGCAGCCTTAATCCGGGGTACGACTACACCTTC. V gene TRBV7-2 combines with J gene TRBJ1-2, with D uncertain. Germline CDR1 reads SGHTA; CDR2 reads FQGNSA. Trimming removed 5 bases at V and 10 bases at J, with 17 bases between. The CDR3 loop spans 13 amino acids.

This clonotype was recorded a few times. Just one base apart from a much larger clone, this may be a read error. The chain carries TRBV29-1 and TRBJ2-2; 8 bases align to TRBD2. The germline gives CDR1 SQVTM, CDR2 ANQGSEA. There are 14 residues in the CDR3. The ends lost 3 bases at V and 6 bases at J; junction bases unmatched: 6. This chain's CDR3 is CSVEGGTRAGELFF. CDR3 DNA sequence: TGCAGCGTTGAGGGGGGGACTAGGGCCGGGGAGCTGTTTTTT.